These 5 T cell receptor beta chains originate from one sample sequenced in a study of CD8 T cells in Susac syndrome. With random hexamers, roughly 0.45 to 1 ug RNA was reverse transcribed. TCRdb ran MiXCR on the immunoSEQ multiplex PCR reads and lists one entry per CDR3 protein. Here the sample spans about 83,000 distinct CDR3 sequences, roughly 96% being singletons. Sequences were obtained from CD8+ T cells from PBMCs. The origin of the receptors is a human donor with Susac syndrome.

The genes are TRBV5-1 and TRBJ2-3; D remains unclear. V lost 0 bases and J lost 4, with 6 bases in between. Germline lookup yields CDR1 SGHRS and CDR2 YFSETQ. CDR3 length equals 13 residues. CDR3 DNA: TGCGCCAGCAGCTTGGAGGCCCCAGATACGCAGTATTTT. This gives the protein CASSLEAPDTQYF.

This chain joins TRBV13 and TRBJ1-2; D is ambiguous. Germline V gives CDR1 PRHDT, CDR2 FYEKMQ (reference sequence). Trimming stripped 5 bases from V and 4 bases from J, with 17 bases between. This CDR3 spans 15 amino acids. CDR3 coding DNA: TGTGCCAGCAGCATACTACGGGGAGTCGGCTATGGCTACACCTTC. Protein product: CASSILRGVGYGYTF.

CDR3 region: CASSGQGAYEQYF. The DNA of the CDR3 is TGTGCCAGCAGTGGACAGGGAGCCTACGAGCAGTACTTC. The chain recombines TRBV7-9 with TRBJ2-7, with 8 positions matching TRBD1. CDR3 length: 13 residues. Germline CDR1 reads SEHNR; CDR2 reads FQNEAQ (reference sequence). Germline trimming cut 6 bases from V and 2 bases from J; bases unmatched to any gene: 3.

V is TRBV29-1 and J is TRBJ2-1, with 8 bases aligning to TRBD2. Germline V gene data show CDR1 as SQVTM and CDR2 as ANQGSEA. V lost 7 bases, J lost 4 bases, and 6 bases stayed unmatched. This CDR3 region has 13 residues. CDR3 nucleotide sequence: TGCAGCGGTGTAGCGGGGAGTTACAATGAGCAGTTCTTC. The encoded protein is CSGVAGSYNEQFF.

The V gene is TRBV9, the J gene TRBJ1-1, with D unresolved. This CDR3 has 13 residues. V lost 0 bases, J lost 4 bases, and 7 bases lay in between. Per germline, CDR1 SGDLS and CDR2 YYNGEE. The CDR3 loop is CASSVGDSTEAFF. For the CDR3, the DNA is TGTGCCAGCAGCGTAGGGGATTCCACTGAAGCTTTCTTT.